This T cell receptor beta chain is drawn from a study of blood T cell repertoires in COVID-19. Whole-study context: T cells, B-cell-depleted T cells, or PBMCs supplied cDNA or gDNA.

Original methodology: Estimates of nucleated cell counts were drawn from the amplification of reference gene primers. The data were produced by immunoSEQ multiplex PCR, yet TCRdb's version contains in-frame clones alone and is incomplete. The V and J calls and the clone size are those of that table, but D and trimming were determined from the DNA. The sample comprises some 150,000 clones, 75% to 85% of which are singletons, and about 5% rests with the top ten. This CDR3 is 14 amino acids long. Germline V gene lookup returns CDR1 MGHRA and CDR2 YSYEKL. V gave up 4 bases and J gave up 5 bases, with 15 bases separating them.

This chain joins TRBV4-1 and TRBJ2-7; tentative D call: TRBD1 (5 bases). The receptor was isolated from a woman between 65 and 79 years old with COVID-19, enrolled during active disease. Sequencing was performed on peripheral blood. The CDR3 bases are TGCGCCAGCAGCCCATGGGGCAGGTTGGACGAGCAGTACTTC. Residues: CASSPWGRLDEQYF.